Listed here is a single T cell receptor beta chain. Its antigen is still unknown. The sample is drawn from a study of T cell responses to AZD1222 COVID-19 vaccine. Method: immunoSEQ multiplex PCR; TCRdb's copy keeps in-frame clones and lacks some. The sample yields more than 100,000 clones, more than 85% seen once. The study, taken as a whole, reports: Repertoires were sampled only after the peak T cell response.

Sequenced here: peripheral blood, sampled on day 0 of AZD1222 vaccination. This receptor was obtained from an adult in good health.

The CDR3 here is CASSTGPQNEQFF. CDR3 sequence (DNA): TGTGCCAGCAGCACGGGCCCCCAAAATGAGCAGTTCTTC. J is TRBJ2-1 and V is TRBV12-3 or TRBV12-4; D not resolved. This CDR3 is built from 13 residues. Trimming stripped 6 bases from V and 7 bases from J, with 13 bases between.